The 26 T cell receptor beta chains presented below share a single source sample, sequenced in a study of T cell responses to AZD1222 COVID-19 vaccine. Some clones are missing from TCRdb's copy, which holds only in-frame ones; the method was immunoSEQ multiplex PCR. This sample has 150,000 to 200,000 clones, with about 92% found just once. Sequences were derived from peripheral blood, sampled 28 days after the second AZD1222 dose. These receptors were collected from an adult who received the AZD1222 COVID-19 vaccine.

The chain is built from TRBV4-1 and TRBJ1-2; D is possibly TRBD1 (5 bases). Germline V gives CDR1 MGHRA, CDR2 YSYEKL. The CDR3 is 13 residues long. V lost 3 bases, J lost 5 bases, and 10 bases lay in between. The CDR3, as DNA: TGCGCCAGCAGCCAGATTGGGGGTTATGGCTACACCTTC. It encodes CASSQIGGYGYTF.

V is TRBV18 and J is TRBJ2-1, with TRBD1 as a possible D gene (5 bases). V dropped 4 bases and J dropped 4 bases, with 8 bases sitting between them. The germline V gene encodes CDR1 KGHSH and CDR2 LQKENI. CDR3 size: 13 residues. The CDR3 sequence: CASSQTEYNEQFF. The CDR3 DNA sequence: TGTGCCAGCTCACAGACAGAATACAATGAGCAGTTCTTC.

The sample holds one count of this clone. The chain links TRBV6-2 or TRBV6-3 to TRBJ2-2; 8 bases fit TRBD1. V lost 5 bases to trimming and J lost 0 bases; unmatched junction nucleotides: 2. The CDR3 extends over 15 amino acids. Germline assignment: CDR1 MNHEY and CDR2 SVGEGT. The CDR3 coding sequence is TGTGCCAGCAGTGGACAGGGTGCGAACACCGGGGAGCTGTTTTTT. Translating it yields CASSGQGANTGELFF.

This clone has a single count. The rearrangement uses TRBV6-5 and TRBJ2-2, with D uncertain. The germline gives CDR1 MNHEY, CDR2 SVGAGI. The CDR3 contains 11 residues. V was trimmed by 7 bases and J by 0 bases, leaving 0 bases between them. For the CDR3, the DNA is TGTGCCAGCACGAACACCGGGGAGCTGTTTTTT. Its protein product is CASTNTGELFF.

The CDR3 here is CASSQVPGDLYLGYTF. The DNA of the CDR3 is TGTGCCAGCAGCCAAGTTCCGGGAGATTTGTATTTGGGCTACACCTTC. The gene calls are TRBV3-1 (or the pseudogene TRBV3-2) and TRBJ1-2; D is ambiguous. CDR3 size: 16 residues. V was clipped by 1 base and J by 8 bases, with 20 bases between them. CDR1 is LGHDT, CDR2 YNNKEL, per germline (reference sequence).

The V and J genes are TRBV5-4 and TRBJ1-4; 8 nucleotides match TRBD1. This CDR3 is built from 15 residues. The germline gives CDR1 SGHNT, CDR2 YYREEE (reference sequence). With V trimmed by 4 bases and J by 7 bases, 9 bases remained unmatched. The CDR3 protein is CASSADRGGGEKLFF. The CDR3 bases are TGTGCCAGCAGCGCTGACAGGGGAGGAGGTGAAAAACTGTTTTTT. Filled out from reference TRBV5-4 and TRBJ1-4, the complete variable domain reads ETGVTQSPTHLIKTRGQQVTLRCSSQSGHNTVSWYQQALGQGPQFIFQYYREEENGRGNFPPRFSGLQFPNYSSELNVNALELDDSALYLCASSADRGGGEKLFFGSGTQLSVL.

The CDR3 DNA reads as TGTGCCAGCAGCCTCCGGGACAGGGTAGTCTATGGCTACACCTTC. Amino acid sequence: CASSLRDRVVYGYTF. This rearrangement joins TRBV7-9 to TRBJ1-2; 9 bases fit TRBD1. The CDR3 has 15 residues. V lost 5 bases, J lost 4 bases, and 8 bases stayed unmatched. Germline CDR1 and CDR2: SEHNR and FQNEAQ (reference sequence).

This clone is a singleton in its sample. Distinct nucleotide sequences in the sample also encode this CDR3. The chain links TRBV12-3 or TRBV12-4 to TRBJ2-3; D remains ambiguous. V lost 3 bases to trimming and J lost 0 bases, with 4 bases between them. This CDR3 region has 13 residues. The CDR3 nucleotides read TGTGCCAGCAGTTTGGGGAGCACAGATACGCAGTATTTT. This sequence encodes CASSLGSTDTQYF.

This chain uses TRBV2 with TRBJ1-2; 11 bases fit TRBD1. The germline gives CDR1 SNHLY, CDR2 FYNNEI. V lost 5 bases to trimming and J lost 8 bases; unmatched junction nucleotides: 7. The CDR3 is 14 residues long. The CDR3 sequence: CASSPGQGDAGYTF. The CDR3 coding sequence is TGTGCCAGCAGTCCGGGACAGGGGGACGCGGGCTACACCTTC.

This rearrangement joins TRBV6-4 to TRBJ1-2, with TRBD1 identical over 9 bases. CDR3 size: 15 residues. V was pared by 6 bases and J by 4 bases, with 9 bases of the junction left unmatched. In germline, CDR1 is MRHNA, CDR2 SNTAGT. The CDR3 loop is CASSAETGGAYGYTF. CDR3 nucleotide sequence: TGTGCCAGCAGCGCGGAGACAGGGGGGGCCTATGGCTACACCTTC.

The rearrangement joins TRBV5-1 to TRBJ2-5; 13 bases fit TRBD2. The CDR3 consists of 15 residues. Germline V lookup: CDR1 SGHRS, CDR2 YFSETQ. V lost 4 bases to trimming and J lost 3 bases; unmatched junction nucleotides: 3. The CDR3 DNA reads as TGCGCCAGCAGCACTAGCGGGGGGGCCGAAGAGACCCAGTACTTC. It yields the protein CASSTSGGAEETQYF.

V usage is TRBV7-9 and J usage is TRBJ1-1; D not certain. The ends were cut back, 2 bases at V and 6 bases at J, with 10 bases in the middle. The CDR3 runs 13 residues. Germline V lookup: CDR1 SEHNR, CDR2 FQNEAQ (reference sequence). The chain's CDR3 is CASSLMSESEAFF. In DNA, the CDR3 is TGTGCCAGCAGCTTAATGTCGGAGTCTGAAGCTTTCTTT. The variable domain in full, with the rest retrieved from reference TRBV7-9 and TRBJ1-1, is DTGVSQNPRHKITKRGQNVTFRCDPISEHNRLYWYRQTLGQGPEFLTYFQNEAQLEKSRLLSDRFSAERPKGSFSTLEIQRTEQGDSAMYLCASSLMSESEAFFGQGTRLTVV.

This sequence joins TRBV4-1 and TRBJ1-1, with a tentative D call TRBD1 (5 bases). V was trimmed by 4 bases and J by 6 bases, leaving 18 bases between them. The CDR3 is 15 amino acids. The V gene's germline CDR1 is MGHRA and CDR2 YSYEKL. The CDR3 region has the DNA TGCGCCAGCAGCCCTCACAGGACGGAGTATGCTGAAGCTTTCTTT. Translating gives CASSPHRTEYAEAFF.

This chain connects TRBV7-9 to TRBJ1-5; D gene uncertain. V dropped 5 bases and J dropped 11 bases, with 13 bases sitting between them. CDR1 SEHNR and CDR2 FQNEAQ come from the germline V gene (reference sequence). The CDR3 is 12 residues long. For the CDR3, the DNA is TGTGCCAGCAGCACGACCCGAGAAGCCCAGCATTTT. The encoded protein is CASSTTREAQHF.

CDR3 DNA sequence: TGTGCCAGCAGCCAGCCGCTAATGAACACTGAAGCTTTCTTT. The encoded protein is CASSQPLMNTEAFF. This rearrangement joins TRBV5-4 to TRBJ1-1, with no clear D. This CDR3 has 14 amino acids. Germline CDR1 is SGHNT and CDR2 is YYREEE (reference sequence). V lost 4 bases, J lost 0 bases, and 10 bases lay in between. Based on the CDR3 plus reference TRBV5-4 and TRBJ1-1, the full variable domain is ETGVTQSPTHLIKTRGQQVTLRCSSQSGHNTVSWYQQALGQGPQFIFQYYREEENGRGNFPPRFSGLQFPNYSSELNVNALELDDSALYLCASSQPLMNTEAFFGQGTRLTVV.

This rearrangement joins TRBV6-5 to TRBJ2-2, with 8 bases identical to TRBD1. V was pared by 4 bases and J by 6 bases, with 10 bases of the junction left unmatched. Germline-derived CDR1 and CDR2 are MNHEY and SVGAGI. CDR3 length equals 16 residues. DNA for the CDR3: TGTGCCAGCAGTTTATTTTCAGGGGGCGGCCCCGGGGAGCTGTTTTTT. As protein: CASSLFSGGGPGELFF.

This chain links TRBV6-5 with TRBJ1-5; 7 bases line up with TRBD1. The CDR3 consists of 13 residues. With V trimmed by 6 bases and J by 12 bases, 11 bases remained unmatched. The germline gives CDR1 MNHEY, CDR2 SVGAGI. The CDR3: CASSQRQGSGQHF. The CDR3 DNA sequence: TGTGCCAGCAGCCAGAGACAGGGATCGGGCCAGCATTTT.

The chain recombines TRBV7-2 with TRBJ2-3; tentatively, D is TRBD2 (6 bases). This CDR3 contains 16 residues. Germline assignment: CDR1 SGHTA and CDR2 FQGNSA. Deletions cut 1 base from V and 0 bases from J, with 11 bases between. The CDR3 DNA reads as TGTGCCAGCAGCTTAGAGGTGACTAGAAGCACAGATACGCAGTATTTT. Translation gives CASSLEVTRSTDTQYF.

The J gene is TRBJ2-5, the V gene TRBV12-3 or TRBV12-4; D not certain. This CDR3 contains 13 residues. Trimming pared 3 bases from V and 4 bases from J, leaving 9 bases between. The CDR3 loop is CASSLGSIETQYF. The CDR3, as DNA: TGTGCCAGCAGTTTGGGCAGCATAGAGACCCAGTACTTC.

This clone has a single count. This chain joins TRBV19 and TRBJ2-6; D remains ambiguous. The V and J ends lost 1 base and 1 base respectively, with 8 bases between them. The CDR3 is 16 residues long. Per germline, CDR1 LNHDA and CDR2 SQIVND (reference sequence). The CDR3 loop is CASSIAPSSGANVLTF. DNA of the CDR3: TGTGCCAGTAGTATAGCACCGAGTTCTGGGGCCAACGTCCTGACTTTC.

The chain has TRBV19 and TRBJ1-5; TRBD1 matches at 10 bases. Trimming took 1 base from V and 0 from J; bases not matched to a gene: 6. This CDR3 has 18 amino acids. Germline loops: CDR1 LNHDA, CDR2 SQIVND (reference sequence). The CDR3 reads CASSIVRTGGLSNQPQHF. CDR3 DNA: TGTGCCAGTAGTATAGTTAGGACAGGGGGTCTTAGCAATCAGCCCCAGCATTTT.

This clone has just a few counts. V gene TRBV15 combines with J gene TRBJ1-6; maybe TRBD1 (5 bases). With 5 bases removed from V and 7 bases from J, the gap between germline ends came to 12 bases. CDR1 and CDR2 from the germline V gene are LNHNV and YYDKDF (reference sequence). There are 14 residues in the CDR3. The CDR3: CATSFSRENSPLHF. DNA of the CDR3: TGTGCCACCAGCTTCTCCAGGGAGAATTCACCCCTCCACTTT.

This rearrangement joins TRBV15 to TRBJ1-2, with D maybe TRBD1 (5 bases). Germline lookup yields CDR1 LNHNV and CDR2 YYDKDF (reference sequence). The CDR3 runs 13 residues. Trimming took 6 bases from V and 0 from J, leaving 8 bases between them. In DNA, the CDR3 is TGTGCCACCAGGGGGGATTCTAACTATGGCTACACCTTC. This encodes CATRGDSNYGYTF.

The rearrangement joins TRBV6-5 to TRBJ2-5; 7 bases align to TRBD2. The length of the CDR3 is 15 residues. In germline, CDR1 is MNHEY, CDR2 SVGAGI. After removal of 0 bases from V and 4 bases from J, the junction contained 5 bases not matched to a gene. The CDR3 bases are TGTGCCAGCAGTTACTCAAGGAGCGGGGTAGAGACCCAGTACTTC. As protein: CASSYSRSGVETQYF.

The chain employs TRBV18 and TRBJ2-1; the D gene is possibly TRBD1 (6 bases). The CDR3 has 18 amino acids. The germline CDR1 and CDR2 sequences are KGHSH and LQKENI. V was cut by 0 bases and J by 4 bases, with 19 bases left in between. CDR3 residues: CASSPPIQGPSIYNEQFF. CDR3 nucleotides: TGTGCCAGCTCACCACCGATCCAGGGGCCCTCTATTTACAATGAGCAGTTCTTC. Drawing the rest from reference TRBV18 and TRBJ2-1, the complete variable domain is NAGVMQNPRHLVRRRGQEARLRCSPMKGHSHVYWYRQLPEEGLKFMVYLQKENIIDESGMPKERFSAEFPKEGPSILRIQQVVRGDSAAYFCASSPPIQGPSIYNEQFFGPGTRLTVL.

The rearrangement joins TRBV6-2 or TRBV6-3 to TRBJ1-1, with 8 bases fitting TRBD1. Trimming at V came to 2 bases and at J to 4 bases, leaving 0 bases not matched to a gene. The CDR3 has 13 amino acids. Germline lookup yields CDR1 MNHEY and CDR2 SVGEGT. CDR3 in amino acids: CASSYDRGTEAFF. CDR3 coding DNA: TGTGCCAGCAGTTACGACAGGGGCACTGAAGCTTTCTTT.